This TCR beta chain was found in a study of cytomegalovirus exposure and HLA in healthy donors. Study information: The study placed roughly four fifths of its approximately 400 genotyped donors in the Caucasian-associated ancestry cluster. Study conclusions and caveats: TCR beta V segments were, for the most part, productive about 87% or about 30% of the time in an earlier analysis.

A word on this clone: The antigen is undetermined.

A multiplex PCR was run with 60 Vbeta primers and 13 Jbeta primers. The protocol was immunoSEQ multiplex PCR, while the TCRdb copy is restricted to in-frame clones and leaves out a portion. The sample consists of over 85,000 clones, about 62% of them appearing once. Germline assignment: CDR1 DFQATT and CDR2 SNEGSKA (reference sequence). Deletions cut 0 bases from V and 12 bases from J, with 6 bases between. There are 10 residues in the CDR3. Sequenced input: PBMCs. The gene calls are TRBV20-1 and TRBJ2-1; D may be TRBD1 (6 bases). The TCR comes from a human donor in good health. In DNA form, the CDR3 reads TGCAGTGCTAGAGAGACAGGGCAGTTCTTC. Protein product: CSARETGQFF.